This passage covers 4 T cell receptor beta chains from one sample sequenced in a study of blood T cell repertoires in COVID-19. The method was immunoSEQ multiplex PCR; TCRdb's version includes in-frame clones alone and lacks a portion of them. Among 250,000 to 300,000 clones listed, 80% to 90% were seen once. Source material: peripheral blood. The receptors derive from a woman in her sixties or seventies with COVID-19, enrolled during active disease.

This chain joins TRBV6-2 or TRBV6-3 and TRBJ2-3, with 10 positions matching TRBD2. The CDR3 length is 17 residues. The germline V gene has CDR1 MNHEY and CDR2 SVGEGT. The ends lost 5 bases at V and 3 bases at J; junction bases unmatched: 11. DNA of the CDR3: TGTGCCAGCAGTCCCCCACCATCTAGCGGGGGAACAGATACGCAGTATTTT. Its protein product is CASSPPPSSGGTDTQYF.

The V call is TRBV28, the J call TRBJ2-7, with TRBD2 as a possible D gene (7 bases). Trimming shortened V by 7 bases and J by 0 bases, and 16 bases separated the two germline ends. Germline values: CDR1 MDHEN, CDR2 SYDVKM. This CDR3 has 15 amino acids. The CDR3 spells CASTPSGTPSYEQYF. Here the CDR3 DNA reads TGTGCCAGCACCCCGAGCGGGACACCCTCCTACGAGCAGTACTTC.

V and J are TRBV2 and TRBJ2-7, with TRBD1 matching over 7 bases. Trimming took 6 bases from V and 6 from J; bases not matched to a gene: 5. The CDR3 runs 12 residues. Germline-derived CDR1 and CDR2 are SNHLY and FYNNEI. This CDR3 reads CASRTGVFEQYF. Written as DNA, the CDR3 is TGTGCCAGCAGAACAGGGGTTTTCGAGCAGTACTTC.

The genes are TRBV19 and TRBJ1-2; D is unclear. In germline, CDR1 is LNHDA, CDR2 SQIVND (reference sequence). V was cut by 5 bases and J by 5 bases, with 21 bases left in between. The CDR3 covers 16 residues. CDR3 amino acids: CASSLTIGGRGYGYTF. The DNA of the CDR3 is TGTGCCAGTAGTTTAACTATAGGAGGTCGCGGATATGGCTACACCTTC.